This T cell receptor (beta chain) derives from a study of cytomegalovirus exposure and HLA in healthy donors. In the PCR, 60 Vbeta and 13 Jbeta primers were used. The assay was immunoSEQ multiplex PCR, and TCRdb's table has in-frame clones only and misses some. The profile shows 150,000 to 200,000 clones, 73% of them singletons. The CDR3 is made up of 15 amino acids. Unmatched junction bases numbered 8, after V lost 3 bases and J lost 2 bases. Germline assignment: CDR1 SGDLS and CDR2 YYNGEE. The receptor was isolated from a woman aged 18-29 years in good health and CMV-seropositive. The chain couples TRBV9 to TRBJ2-7; 7 positions match TRBD2. Sequenced: PBMCs. The CDR3 protein is CASSAGTTVAYEQYF. Here the CDR3 DNA reads TGTGCCAGCAGCGCTGGGACTACCGTGGCCTACGAGCAGTACTTC.